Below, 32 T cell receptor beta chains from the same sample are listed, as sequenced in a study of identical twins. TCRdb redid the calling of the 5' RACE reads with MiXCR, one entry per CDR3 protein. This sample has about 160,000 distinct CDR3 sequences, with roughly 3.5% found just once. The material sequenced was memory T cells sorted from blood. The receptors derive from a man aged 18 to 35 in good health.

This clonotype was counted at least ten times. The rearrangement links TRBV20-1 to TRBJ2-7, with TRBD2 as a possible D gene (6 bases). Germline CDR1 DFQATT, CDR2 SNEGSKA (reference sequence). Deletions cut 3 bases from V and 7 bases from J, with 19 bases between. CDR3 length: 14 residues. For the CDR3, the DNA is TGCAGTGCTAGGAGGCCCGCGGGAAGGGTAGAGCAGTACTTC. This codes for CSARRPAGRVEQYF.

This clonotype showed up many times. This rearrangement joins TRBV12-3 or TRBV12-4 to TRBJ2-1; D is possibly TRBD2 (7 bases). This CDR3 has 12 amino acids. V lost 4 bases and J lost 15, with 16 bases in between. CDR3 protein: CASSSGAGTMFF. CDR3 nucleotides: TGTGCCAGCAGTTCGGGGGCCGGGACTATGTTCTTC.

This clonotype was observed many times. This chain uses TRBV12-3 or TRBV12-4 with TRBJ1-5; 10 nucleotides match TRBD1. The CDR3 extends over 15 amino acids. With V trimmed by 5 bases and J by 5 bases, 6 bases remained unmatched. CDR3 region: CASSLTDRGDQPQHF. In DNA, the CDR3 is TGTGCCAGCAGTCTTACGGACAGGGGGGATCAGCCCCAGCATTTT.

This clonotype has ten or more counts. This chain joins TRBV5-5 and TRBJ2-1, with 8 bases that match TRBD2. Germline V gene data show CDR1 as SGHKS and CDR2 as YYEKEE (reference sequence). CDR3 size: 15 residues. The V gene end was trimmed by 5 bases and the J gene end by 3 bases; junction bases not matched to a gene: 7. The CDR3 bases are TGTGCCAGCAGATCTAGCGGGCGGGTCTACAATGAGCAGTTCTTC. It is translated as CASRSSGRVYNEQFF.

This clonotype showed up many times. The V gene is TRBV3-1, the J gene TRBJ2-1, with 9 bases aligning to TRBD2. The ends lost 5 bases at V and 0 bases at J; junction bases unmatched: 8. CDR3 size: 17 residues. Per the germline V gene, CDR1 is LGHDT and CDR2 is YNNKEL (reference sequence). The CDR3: CASSLPSGASSYNEQFF. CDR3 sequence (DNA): TGTGCCAGCAGCTTACCTAGCGGGGCCAGCTCCTACAATGAGCAGTTCTTC.

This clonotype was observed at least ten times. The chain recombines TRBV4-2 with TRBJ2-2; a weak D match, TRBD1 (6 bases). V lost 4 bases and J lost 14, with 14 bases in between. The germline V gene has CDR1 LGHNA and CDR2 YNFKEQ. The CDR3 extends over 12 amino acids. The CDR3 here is CASSLMTGPLFF. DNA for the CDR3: TGTGCCAGCAGCCTCATGACAGGCCCCCTGTTTTTT.

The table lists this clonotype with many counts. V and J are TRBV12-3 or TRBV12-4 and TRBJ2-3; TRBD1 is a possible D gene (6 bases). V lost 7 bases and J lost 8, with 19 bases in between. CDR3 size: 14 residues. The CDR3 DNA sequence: TGTGCCAGCACCCCCGGCAGGGTAGGGGGTACGCAGTATTTT. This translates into CASTPGRVGGTQYF.

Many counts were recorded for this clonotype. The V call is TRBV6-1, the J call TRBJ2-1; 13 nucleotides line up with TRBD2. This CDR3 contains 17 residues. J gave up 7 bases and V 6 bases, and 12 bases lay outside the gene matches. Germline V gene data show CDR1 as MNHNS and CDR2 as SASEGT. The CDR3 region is CASRASNGLAGVNEQFF. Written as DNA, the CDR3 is TGTGCCAGCAGGGCCTCCAACGGACTAGCGGGAGTTAATGAGCAGTTCTTC.

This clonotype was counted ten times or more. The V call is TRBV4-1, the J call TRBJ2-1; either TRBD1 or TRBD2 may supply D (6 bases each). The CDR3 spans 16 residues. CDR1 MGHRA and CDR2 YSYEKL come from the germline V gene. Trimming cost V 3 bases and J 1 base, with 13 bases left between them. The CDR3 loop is CASSQQWGASYNEQFF. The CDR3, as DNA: TGCGCCAGCAGCCAGCAGTGGGGGGCATCCTACAATGAGCAGTTCTTC.

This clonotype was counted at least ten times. This CDR3 is CASSYSARTSGRALLKNIQYF. In DNA, the CDR3 is TGTGCCAGCAGTTACTCGGCGCGGACTAGCGGGAGGGCGTTGTTGAAAAACATTCAGTACTTC. The chain uses TRBV6-2 or TRBV6-3 and TRBJ2-4; TRBD2 agrees at 15 bases. V gave up 0 bases and J gave up 4 bases; unmatched junction bases: 13. Germline CDR1 reads MNHEY; CDR2 reads SVGEGT. The CDR3 is 21 amino acids.

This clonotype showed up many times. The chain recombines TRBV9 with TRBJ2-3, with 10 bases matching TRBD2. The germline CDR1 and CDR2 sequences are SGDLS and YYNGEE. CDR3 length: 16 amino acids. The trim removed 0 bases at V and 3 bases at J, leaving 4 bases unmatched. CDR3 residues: CASSVALAGATDTQYF. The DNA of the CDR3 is TGTGCCAGCAGCGTAGCGCTAGCGGGGGCAACAGATACGCAGTATTTT.

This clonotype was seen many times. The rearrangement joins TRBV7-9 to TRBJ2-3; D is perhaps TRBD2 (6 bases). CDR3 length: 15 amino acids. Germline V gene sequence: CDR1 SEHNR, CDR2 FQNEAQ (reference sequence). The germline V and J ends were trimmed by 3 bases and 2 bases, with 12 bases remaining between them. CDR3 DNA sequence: TGTGCCAGCAGCTTGAACGTACTAGCCACAGATACGCAGTATTTT. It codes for CASSLNVLATDTQYF. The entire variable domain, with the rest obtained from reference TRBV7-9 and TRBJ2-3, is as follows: DTGVSQNPRHKITKRGQNVTFRCDPISEHNRLYWYRQTLGQGPEFLTYFQNEAQLEKSRLLSDRFSAERPKGSFSTLEIQRTEQGDSAMYLCASSLNVLATDTQYFGPGTRLTVL.

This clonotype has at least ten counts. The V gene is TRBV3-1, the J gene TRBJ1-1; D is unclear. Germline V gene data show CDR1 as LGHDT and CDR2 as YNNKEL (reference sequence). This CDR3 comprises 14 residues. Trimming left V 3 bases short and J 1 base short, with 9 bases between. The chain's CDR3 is CASSQGWGNTEAFF. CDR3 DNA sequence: TGTGCCAGCAGCCAGGGGTGGGGGAACACTGAAGCTTTCTTT.

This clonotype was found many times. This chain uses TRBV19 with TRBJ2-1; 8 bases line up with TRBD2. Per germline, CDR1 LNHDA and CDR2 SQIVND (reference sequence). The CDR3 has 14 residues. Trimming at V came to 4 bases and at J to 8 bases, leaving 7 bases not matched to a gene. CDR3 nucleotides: TGTGCCAGTAGTACTGGCGGGAGGAGCGATGAGCAGTTCTTC. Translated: CASSTGGRSDEQFF.

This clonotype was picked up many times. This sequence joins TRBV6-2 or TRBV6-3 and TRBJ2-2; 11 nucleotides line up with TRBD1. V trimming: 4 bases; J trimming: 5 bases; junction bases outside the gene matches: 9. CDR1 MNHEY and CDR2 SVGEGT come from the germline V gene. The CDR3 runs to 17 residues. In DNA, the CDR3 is TGTGCCAGCAGTTCAACCCGGACAGGGGGCGCGACCGGGGAGCTGTTTTTT. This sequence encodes CASSSTRTGGATGELFF.

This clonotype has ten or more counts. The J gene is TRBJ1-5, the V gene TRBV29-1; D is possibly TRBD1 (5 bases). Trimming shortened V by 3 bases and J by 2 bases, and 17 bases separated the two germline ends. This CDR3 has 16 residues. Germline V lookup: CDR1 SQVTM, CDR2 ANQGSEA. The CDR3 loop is CSVERPGGKRNQPQHF. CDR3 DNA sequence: TGCAGCGTTGAGCGGCCGGGGGGGAAGCGCAATCAGCCCCAGCATTTT.

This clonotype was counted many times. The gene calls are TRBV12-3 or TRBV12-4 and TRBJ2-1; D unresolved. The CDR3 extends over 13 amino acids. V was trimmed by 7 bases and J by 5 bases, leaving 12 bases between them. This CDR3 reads CASTIGPNNEQFF. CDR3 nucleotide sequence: TGTGCCAGCACCATAGGGCCCAACAATGAGCAGTTCTTC.

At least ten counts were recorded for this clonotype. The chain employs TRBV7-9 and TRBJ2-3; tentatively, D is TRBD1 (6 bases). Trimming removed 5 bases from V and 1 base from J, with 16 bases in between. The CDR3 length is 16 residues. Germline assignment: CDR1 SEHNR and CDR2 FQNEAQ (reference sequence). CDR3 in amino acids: CASSPLQGTGTDTQYF. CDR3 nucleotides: TGTGCCAGCAGCCCCTTACAGGGAACTGGCACAGATACGCAGTATTTT.

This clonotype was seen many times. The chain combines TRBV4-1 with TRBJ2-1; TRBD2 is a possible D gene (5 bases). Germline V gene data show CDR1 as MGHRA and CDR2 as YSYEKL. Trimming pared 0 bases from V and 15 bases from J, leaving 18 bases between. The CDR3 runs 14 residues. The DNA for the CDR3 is TGCGCCAGCAGCCAAGAGGAGCTAGCAGGTAATCGGTTCTTC. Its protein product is CASSQEELAGNRFF.

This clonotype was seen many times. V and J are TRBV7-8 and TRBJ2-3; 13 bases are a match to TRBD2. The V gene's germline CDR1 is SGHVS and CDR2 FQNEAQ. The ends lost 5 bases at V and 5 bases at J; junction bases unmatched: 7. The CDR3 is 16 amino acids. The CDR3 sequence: CASSPGLAGEVDTQYF. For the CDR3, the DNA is TGTGCCAGCAGCCCAGGACTAGCGGGAGAGGTAGATACGCAGTATTTT.

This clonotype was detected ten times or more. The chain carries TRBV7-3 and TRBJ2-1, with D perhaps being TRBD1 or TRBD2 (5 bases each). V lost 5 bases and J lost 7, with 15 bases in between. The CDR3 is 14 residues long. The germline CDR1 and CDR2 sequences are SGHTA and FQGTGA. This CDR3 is CASSPGGTGNEQFF. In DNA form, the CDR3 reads TGTGCCAGCAGCCCCGGTGGGACGGGGAATGAGCAGTTCTTC.

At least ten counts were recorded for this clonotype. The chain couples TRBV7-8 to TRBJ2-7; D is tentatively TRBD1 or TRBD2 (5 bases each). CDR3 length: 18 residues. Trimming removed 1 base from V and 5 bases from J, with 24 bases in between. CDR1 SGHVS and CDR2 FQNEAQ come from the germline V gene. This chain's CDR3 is CASSLEFTEEAGHNEQYF. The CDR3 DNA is TGTGCCAGCAGCTTAGAATTTACGGAGGAGGCAGGGCACAACGAGCAGTACTTC.

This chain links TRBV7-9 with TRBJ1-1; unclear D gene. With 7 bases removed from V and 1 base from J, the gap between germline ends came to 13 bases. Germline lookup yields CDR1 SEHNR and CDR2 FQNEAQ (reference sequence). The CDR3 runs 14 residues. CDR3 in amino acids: CASTTPNRNTEAFF. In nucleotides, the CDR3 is TGTGCCAGCACCACACCTAATAGGAACACTGAAGCTTTCTTT.

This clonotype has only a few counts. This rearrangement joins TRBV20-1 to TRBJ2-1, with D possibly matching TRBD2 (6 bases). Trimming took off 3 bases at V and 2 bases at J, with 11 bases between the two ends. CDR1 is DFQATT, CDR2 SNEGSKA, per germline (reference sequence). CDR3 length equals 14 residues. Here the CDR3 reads CSASVGSAYNEQFF. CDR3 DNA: TGCAGTGCTAGCGTCGGGAGTGCCTACAATGAGCAGTTCTTC.

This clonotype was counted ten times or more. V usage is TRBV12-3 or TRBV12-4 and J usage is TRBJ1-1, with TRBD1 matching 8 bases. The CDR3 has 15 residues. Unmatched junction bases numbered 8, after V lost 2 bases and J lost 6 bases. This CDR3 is CASSLTGRGPPEAFF. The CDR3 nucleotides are TGTGCCAGCAGTTTAACGGGCAGGGGGCCTCCTGAAGCTTTCTTT.

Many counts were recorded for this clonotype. CDR3 sequence: CASSWAQDTQYF. CDR3 bases: TGTGCCAGCAGCTGGGCTCAGGATACGCAGTATTTT. The chain has TRBV5-6 and TRBJ2-3; no firm D call. Germline lookup yields CDR1 SGHDT and CDR2 YYEEEE. V was clipped by 3 bases and J by 6 bases, with 8 bases between them. The CDR3 length is 12 residues.

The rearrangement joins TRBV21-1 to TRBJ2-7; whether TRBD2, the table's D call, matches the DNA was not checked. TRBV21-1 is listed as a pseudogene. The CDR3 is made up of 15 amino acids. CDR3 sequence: CASTKRQREKGEQYF. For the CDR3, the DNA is TGTGCCAGCACCAAAAGGCAGCGGGAGAAGGGGGAGCAGTACTTC.

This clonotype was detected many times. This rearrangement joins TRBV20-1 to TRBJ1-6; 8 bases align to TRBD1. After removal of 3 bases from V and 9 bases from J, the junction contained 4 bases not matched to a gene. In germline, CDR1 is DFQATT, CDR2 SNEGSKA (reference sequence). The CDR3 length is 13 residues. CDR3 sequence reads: CSASADRGSPLHF. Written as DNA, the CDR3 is TGCAGTGCTAGTGCAGACAGGGGTTCACCCCTCCACTTT.

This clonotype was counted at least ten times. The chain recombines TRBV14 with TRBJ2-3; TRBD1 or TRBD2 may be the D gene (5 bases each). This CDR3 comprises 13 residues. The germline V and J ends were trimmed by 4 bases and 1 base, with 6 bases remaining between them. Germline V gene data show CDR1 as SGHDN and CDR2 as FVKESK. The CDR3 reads CASSRGGTDTQYF. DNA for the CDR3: TGTGCCAGCAGCCGAGGGGGCACAGATACGCAGTATTTT.

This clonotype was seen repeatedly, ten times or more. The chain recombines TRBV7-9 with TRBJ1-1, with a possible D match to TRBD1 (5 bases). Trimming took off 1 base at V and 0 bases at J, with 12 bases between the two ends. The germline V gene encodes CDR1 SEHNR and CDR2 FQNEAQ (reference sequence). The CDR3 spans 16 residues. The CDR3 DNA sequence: TGTGCCAGCAGCTTAGACTTGGGGCGGATGAACACTGAAGCTTTCTTT. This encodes CASSLDLGRMNTEAFF.

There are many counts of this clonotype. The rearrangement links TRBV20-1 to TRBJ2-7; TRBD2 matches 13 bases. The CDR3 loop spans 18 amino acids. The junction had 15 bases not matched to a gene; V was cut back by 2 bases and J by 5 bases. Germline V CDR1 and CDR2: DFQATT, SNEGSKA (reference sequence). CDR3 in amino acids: CSARSPGWTSGRTDEQYF. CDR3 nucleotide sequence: TGCAGTGCTAGAAGCCCTGGTTGGACTAGCGGGAGAACGGACGAGCAGTACTTC.

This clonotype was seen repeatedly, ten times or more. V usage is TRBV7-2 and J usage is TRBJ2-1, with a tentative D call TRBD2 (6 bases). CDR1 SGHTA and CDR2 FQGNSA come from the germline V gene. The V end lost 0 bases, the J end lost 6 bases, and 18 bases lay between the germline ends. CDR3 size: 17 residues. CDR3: CASSLALALASSNEQFF. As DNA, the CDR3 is TGTGCCAGCAGCTTAGCGCTAGCACTAGCAAGCAGCAATGAGCAGTTCTTC. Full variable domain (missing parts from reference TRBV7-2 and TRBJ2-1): GAGVSQSPSNKVTEKGKDVELRCDPISGHTALYWYRQSLGQGLEFLIYFQGNSAPDKSGLPSDRFSAERTGGSVSTLTIQRTQQEDSAVYLCASSLALALASSNEQFFGPGTRLTVL.